The clone carrying this T cell receptor (beta chain) was recorded many times. The data derive from a study of regulatory T cells in long-lasting Graves disease. Noted time point: newly diagnosed GD, antithyroid drugs for less than 3 months. PBMC RNA was the source of the TCR library. This CDR3 region has 14 residues. Between the trimmed V and J ends, which lost 0 bases and 6 bases, there was a span of 12 bases. Germline assignment: CDR1 MNHEY and CDR2 SVGAGI. The authors built TCR beta libraries using iRepertoire HTBI primers and Arm-PCR of CDR3 regions. TCRdb redid the calling of the multiplex PCR reads with MiXCR, one entry per CDR3 protein. Of hundreds of thousands of distinct CDR3 sequences listed, 15% to 20% were seen once; the top ten hold about 39%.

The chain couples TRBV6-5 to TRBJ2-7, with a tentative D call TRBD2 (6 bases). The sequence came from a female donor with Graves disease. Sequences were derived from peripheral blood mononuclear cells (PBMCs), sampled at new diagnosis, from a patient treated with antithyroid drugs. The CDR3 DNA sequence: TGTGCCAGCAGTTACTCGGGGGGTATGTTCGAGCAGTACTTC. The encoded protein is CASSYSGGMFEQYF.